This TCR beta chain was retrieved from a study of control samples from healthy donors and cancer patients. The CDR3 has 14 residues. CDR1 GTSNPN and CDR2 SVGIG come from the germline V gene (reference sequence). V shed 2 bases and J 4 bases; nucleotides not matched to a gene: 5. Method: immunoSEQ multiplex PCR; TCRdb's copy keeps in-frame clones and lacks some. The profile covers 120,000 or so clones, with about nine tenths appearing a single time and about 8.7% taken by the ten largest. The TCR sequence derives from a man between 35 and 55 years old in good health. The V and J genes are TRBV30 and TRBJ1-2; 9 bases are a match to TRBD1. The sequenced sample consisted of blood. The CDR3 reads CAWSRTGGVYGYTF. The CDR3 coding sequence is TGTGCCTGGAGTCGAACAGGGGGCGTCTATGGCTACACCTTC.